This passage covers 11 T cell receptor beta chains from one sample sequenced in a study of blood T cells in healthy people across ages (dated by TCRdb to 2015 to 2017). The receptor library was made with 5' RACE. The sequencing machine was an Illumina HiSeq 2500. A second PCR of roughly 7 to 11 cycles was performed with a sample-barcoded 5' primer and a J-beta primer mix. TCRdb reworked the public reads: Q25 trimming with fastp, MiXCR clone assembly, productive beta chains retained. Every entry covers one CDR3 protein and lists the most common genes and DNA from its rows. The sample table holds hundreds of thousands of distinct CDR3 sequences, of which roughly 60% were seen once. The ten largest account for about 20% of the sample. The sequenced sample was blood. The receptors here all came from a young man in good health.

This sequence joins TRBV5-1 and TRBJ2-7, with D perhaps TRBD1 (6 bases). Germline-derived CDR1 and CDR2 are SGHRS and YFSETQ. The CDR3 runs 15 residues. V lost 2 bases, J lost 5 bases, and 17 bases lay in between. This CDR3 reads CASSFQQGTGNEQYF. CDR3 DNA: TGCGCCAGCAGCTTTCAACAGGGTACAGGAAACGAGCAGTACTTC.

The CDR3 DNA reads as TGTGCCACCAGTGACCAAGACAGGGTCGATACGCAGTATTTT. This gives the protein CATSDQDRVDTQYF. This rearrangement joins TRBV24-1 to TRBJ2-3, with TRBD1 matching over 7 bases. The V segment lost 4 bases and the J segment 6 bases; nucleotides outside the gene matches: 6. There are 14 residues in the CDR3. From germline, CDR1 is KGHDR and CDR2 SFDVKD.

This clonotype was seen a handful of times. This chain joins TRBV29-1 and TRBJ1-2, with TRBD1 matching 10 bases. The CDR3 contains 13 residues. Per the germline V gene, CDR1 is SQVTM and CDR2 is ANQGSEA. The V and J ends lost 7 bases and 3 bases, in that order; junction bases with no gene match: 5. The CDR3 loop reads CSAGQGEDYGYTF. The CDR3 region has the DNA TGCAGCGCCGGACAGGGGGAGGACTATGGCTACACCTTC.

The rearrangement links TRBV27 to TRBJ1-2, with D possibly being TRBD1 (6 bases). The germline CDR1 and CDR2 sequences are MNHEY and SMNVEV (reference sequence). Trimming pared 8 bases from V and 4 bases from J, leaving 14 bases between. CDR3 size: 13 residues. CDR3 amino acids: CASGQQGIYGYTF. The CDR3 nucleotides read TGTGCCAGCGGGCAACAGGGTATCTATGGCTACACCTTC.

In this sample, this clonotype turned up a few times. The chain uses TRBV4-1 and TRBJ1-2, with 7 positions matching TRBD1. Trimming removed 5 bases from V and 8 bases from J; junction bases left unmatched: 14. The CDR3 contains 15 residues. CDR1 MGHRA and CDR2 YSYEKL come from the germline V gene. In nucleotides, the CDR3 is TGCGCCAGCAGCTCGCCCGCACAGGGGTTAGGCGGCTACACCTTC. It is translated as CASSSPAQGLGGYTF.

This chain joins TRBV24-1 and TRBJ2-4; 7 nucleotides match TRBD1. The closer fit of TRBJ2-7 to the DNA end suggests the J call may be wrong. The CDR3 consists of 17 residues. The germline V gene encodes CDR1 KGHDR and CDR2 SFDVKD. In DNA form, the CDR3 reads TGTGCCACCAGTGACCCGAACGCCGGGACAGTCACCGCCGAGCAGTACTTC. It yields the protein CATSDPNAGTVTAEQYF.

The CDR3 coding sequence is TGCAGTGGGAAAGAGGGGACTAGCGGGCATGATACGCAGTATTTT. Translation: CSGKEGTSGHDTQYF. The V gene is TRBV20-1, the J gene TRBJ2-3, with 12 bases matching TRBD2. CDR3 size: 15 residues. CDR1 is DFQATT and CDR2 is SNEGSKA in the germline V gene (reference sequence). Trimming cost V 7 bases and J 6 bases; bases outside gene matches: 11.

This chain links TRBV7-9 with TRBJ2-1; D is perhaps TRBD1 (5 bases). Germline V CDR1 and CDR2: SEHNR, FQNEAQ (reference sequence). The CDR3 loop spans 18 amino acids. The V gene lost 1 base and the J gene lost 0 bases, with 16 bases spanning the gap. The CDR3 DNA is TGTGCCAGCAGCTTAGTAGGGGCGTCACAGAGCTCCTACAATGAGCAGTTCTTC. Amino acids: CASSLVGASQSSYNEQFF.

The CDR3 sequence: CAISGGQGYETQYF. The CDR3 DNA reads TGTGCCATCAGTGGGGGACAGGGGTACGAGACCCAGTACTTC. The chain carries TRBV10-3 and TRBJ2-5, with 10 bases identical to TRBD1. The germline CDR1 and CDR2 sequences are ENHRY and SYGVKD. The CDR3 loop spans 14 amino acids. V was clipped by 4 bases and J by 5 bases; unmatched bases: 4.

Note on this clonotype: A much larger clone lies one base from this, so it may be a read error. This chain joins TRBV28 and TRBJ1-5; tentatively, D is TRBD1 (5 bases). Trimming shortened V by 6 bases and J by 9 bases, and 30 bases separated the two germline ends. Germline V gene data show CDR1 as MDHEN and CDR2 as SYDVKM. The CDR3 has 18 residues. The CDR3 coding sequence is TGTGCCAGCAGCTATTTCGGGGGTTATGGCCCCGATCATCGGCCCCAGCATTTT. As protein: CASSYFGGYGPDHRPQHF.

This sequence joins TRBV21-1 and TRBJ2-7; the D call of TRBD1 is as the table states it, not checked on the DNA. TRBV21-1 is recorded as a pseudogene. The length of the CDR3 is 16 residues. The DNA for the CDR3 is TGTGCCAGCAGCCCCAGAGCAGGGGGCCGCTCCTACGAGCAGTACTTC. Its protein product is CASSPRAGGRSYEQYF.